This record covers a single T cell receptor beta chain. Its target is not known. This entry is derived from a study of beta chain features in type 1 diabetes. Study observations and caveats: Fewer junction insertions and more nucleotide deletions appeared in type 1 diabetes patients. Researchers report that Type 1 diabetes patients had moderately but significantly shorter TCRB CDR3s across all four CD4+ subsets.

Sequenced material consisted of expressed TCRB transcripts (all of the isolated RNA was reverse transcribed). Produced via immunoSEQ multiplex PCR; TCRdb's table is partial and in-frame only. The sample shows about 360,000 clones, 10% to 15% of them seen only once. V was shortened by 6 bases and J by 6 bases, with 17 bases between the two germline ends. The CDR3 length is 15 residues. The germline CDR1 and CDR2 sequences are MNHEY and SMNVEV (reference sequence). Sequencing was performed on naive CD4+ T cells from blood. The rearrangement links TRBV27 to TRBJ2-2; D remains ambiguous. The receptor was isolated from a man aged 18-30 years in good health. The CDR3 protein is CASSLPGLIPGELFF. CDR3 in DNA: TGTGCCAGCAGCCTTCCCGGGTTGATCCCCGGGGAGCTGTTTTTT.